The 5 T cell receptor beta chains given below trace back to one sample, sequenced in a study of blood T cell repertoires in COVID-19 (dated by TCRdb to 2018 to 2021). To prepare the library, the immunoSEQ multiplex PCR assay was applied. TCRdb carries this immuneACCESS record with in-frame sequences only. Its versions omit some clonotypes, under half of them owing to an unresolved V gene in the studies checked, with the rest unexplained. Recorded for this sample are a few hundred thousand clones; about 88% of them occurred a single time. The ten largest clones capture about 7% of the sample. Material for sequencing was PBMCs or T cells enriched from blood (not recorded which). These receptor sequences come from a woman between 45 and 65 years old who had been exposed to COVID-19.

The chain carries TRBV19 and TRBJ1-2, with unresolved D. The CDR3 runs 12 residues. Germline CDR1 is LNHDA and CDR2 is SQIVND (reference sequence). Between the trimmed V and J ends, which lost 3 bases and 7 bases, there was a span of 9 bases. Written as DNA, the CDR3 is TGTGCCAGTAGTATGTGGGCAATTGGCTACACCTTC. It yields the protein CASSMWAIGYTF.

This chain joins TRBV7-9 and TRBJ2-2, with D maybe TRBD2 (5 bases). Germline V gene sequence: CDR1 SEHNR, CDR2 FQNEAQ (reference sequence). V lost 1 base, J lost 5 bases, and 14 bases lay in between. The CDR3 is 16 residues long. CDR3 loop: CASSLDFSWETGELFF. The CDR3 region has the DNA TGTGCCAGCAGCTTAGATTTTTCGTGGGAGACCGGGGAGCTGTTTTTT. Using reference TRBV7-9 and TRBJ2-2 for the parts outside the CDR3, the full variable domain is DTGVSQNPRHKITKRGQNVTFRCDPISEHNRLYWYRQTLGQGPEFLTYFQNEAQLEKSRLLSDRFSAERPKGSFSTLEIQRTEQGDSAMYLCASSLDFSWETGELFFGEGSRLTVL.

CDR3 sequence reads: CASSLARGVSSYNEQFF. The CDR3, as DNA: TGTGCCAGCAGCTTAGCAAGGGGCGTAAGCTCCTACAATGAGCAGTTCTTC. This chain uses TRBV7-9 with TRBJ2-1; a weak D match, TRBD1 (5 bases). The CDR3 has 17 amino acids. Trimming removed 0 bases from V and 0 bases from J, with 12 bases in between. Germline assignment: CDR1 SEHNR and CDR2 FQNEAQ (reference sequence).

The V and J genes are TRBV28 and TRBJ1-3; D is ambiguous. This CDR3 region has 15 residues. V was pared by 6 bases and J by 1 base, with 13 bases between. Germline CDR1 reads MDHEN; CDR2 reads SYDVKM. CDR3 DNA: TGTGCCAGCAGGTCCCCCACCCGGTCTGGAAACACCATATATTTT. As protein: CASRSPTRSGNTIYF.

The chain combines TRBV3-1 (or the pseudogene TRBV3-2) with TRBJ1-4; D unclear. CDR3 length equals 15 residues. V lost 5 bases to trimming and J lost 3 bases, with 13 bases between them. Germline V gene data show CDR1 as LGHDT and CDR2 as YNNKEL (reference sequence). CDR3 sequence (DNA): TGTGCCAGCAGCGCCGGGTTCCAGCCTAATGAAAAACTGTTTTTT. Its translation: CASSAGFQPNEKLFF.